Presented here are 26 T cell receptor beta chains from one specimen sequenced in a study of somatic mutations in cytotoxic T cells in rheumatoid arthritis (dated by TCRdb to about 2017). The library was produced with the immunoSEQ multiplex PCR assay. This immuneACCESS table, as held by TCRdb, lists in-frame sequences with V and J called but not all clones. Of the missing ones, under half trace to an unresolved V gene in checked studies; the others have no known cause. The sample table shows about 30,000 clones, and more than 75% are seen once. The ten largest account for more than 6.5% of the sample. The material sequenced was CD8+ T cells sorted from blood. The receptors shown here come from an adult with rheumatoid arthritis.

The J gene is TRBJ2-7, the V gene TRBV6-5; weak D call: TRBD1 (6 bases). Trimming left V 6 bases short and J 7 bases short, with 16 bases between. Germline CDR1 reads MNHEY; CDR2 reads SVGAGI. The CDR3 loop spans 13 amino acids. The CDR3 protein is CASSHGQLMEQYF. The CDR3 nucleotides are TGTGCCAGCAGCCACGGACAGTTAATGGAGCAGTACTTC.

This chain uses TRBV9 with TRBJ2-7; no clear D. The CDR3 spans 14 residues. Trimming removed 4 bases from V and 5 bases from J, with 16 bases in between. From germline, CDR1 is SGDLS and CDR2 YYNGEE. This CDR3 reads CASSPSQAPHEQYF. The CDR3 region has the DNA TGTGCCAGCAGCCCATCCCAAGCTCCCCACGAGCAGTACTTC.

This clone was seen a few times. V usage is TRBV30 and J usage is TRBJ2-7; D gene uncertain. Trimming took off 2 bases at V and 2 bases at J, with 7 bases between the two ends. CDR1 is GTSNPN, CDR2 SVGIG, per germline (reference sequence). This CDR3 spans 12 amino acids. CDR3 nucleotides: TGTGCCTGGAGTTTGGCCGCCTACGAGCAGTACTTC. It is translated as CAWSLAAYEQYF.

This clone was seen only a few times. CDR3 coding DNA: TGTGCCATCAGTGACGGGGCCGGGGAGCTGTTTTTT. Amino acids: CAISDGAGELFF. The gene calls are TRBV10-3 and TRBJ2-2; tentative D call: TRBD2 (5 bases). The CDR3 is made up of 12 amino acids. Trimming took 3 bases from V and 6 from J, leaving 5 bases between them. Germline CDR1 reads ENHRY; CDR2 reads SYGVKD.

This chain links TRBV19 with TRBJ2-7; 9 positions match TRBD2. The germline V gene has CDR1 LNHDA and CDR2 SQIVND (reference sequence). The CDR3 contains 13 residues. V lost 7 bases and J lost 4; bases outside the gene matches: 5. The CDR3 region is CASTIAGGYEQYF. In nucleotides, the CDR3 is TGTGCCAGTACCATCGCGGGAGGGTACGAGCAGTACTTC.

This rearrangement joins TRBV6-6 to TRBJ1-2, with D possibly being TRBD1 (5 bases). The CDR3 is 14 residues long. Germline CDR1 MNHNY, CDR2 SVGAGI (reference sequence). The V end lost 5 bases, the J end lost 8 bases, and 18 bases lay between the germline ends. This chain's CDR3 is CASSRGGVVKGYTF. CDR3 bases: TGTGCCAGCAGTCGTGGGGGTGTAGTTAAGGGCTACACCTTC.

This chain uses TRBV4-2 with TRBJ1-1; 7 positions agree with TRBD1. Trimming removed 2 bases from V and 0 bases from J; junction bases left unmatched: 9. This CDR3 is 17 amino acids long. CDR1 and CDR2 from the germline V gene are LGHNA and YNFKEQ. CDR3 region: CASSQTDKGALNTEAFF. CDR3 in DNA: TGTGCCAGCAGCCAAACCGACAAGGGGGCCTTGAACACTGAAGCTTTCTTT.

V is TRBV5-8 and J is TRBJ1-6; 8 bases align to TRBD1. The CDR3 is made up of 18 amino acids. Trimming removed 4 bases from V and 0 bases from J; junction bases left unmatched: 9. The germline V gene has CDR1 SGHTS and CDR2 YDEGEE. The CDR3 region is CASSLRQGLSSYNSPLHF. The CDR3 region has the DNA TGTGCCAGCAGCCTTCGACAGGGGCTGAGCTCCTATAATTCACCCCTCCACTTT.

The chain joins TRBV7-6 to TRBJ2-1; TRBD2 matches at 9 bases. The V and J ends lost 4 bases and 9 bases, in that order; junction bases with no gene match: 10. Germline V CDR1 and CDR2: SGHVS, FNYEAQ. This CDR3 is 15 amino acids long. DNA of the CDR3: TGTGCCAGCAGCTCCGGGACTAGCCCACGGGGTGAGCAGTTCTTC. This sequence encodes CASSSGTSPRGEQFF. Using reference TRBV7-6 and TRBJ2-1 for the parts outside the CDR3, the full variable domain is GAGVSQSPRYKVTKRGQDVALRCDPISGHVSLYWYRQALGQGPEFLTYFNYEAQQDKSGLPNDRFSAERPEGSISTLTIQRTEQRDSAMYRCASSSGTSPRGEQFFGPGTRLTVL.

The V gene is TRBV19, the J gene TRBJ2-7, with D possibly being TRBD1 (5 bases). V was trimmed by 4 bases and J by 5 bases, leaving 18 bases between them. From germline, CDR1 is LNHDA and CDR2 SQIVND (reference sequence). This CDR3 comprises 15 residues. As DNA, the CDR3 is TGTGCCAGTAGTAGAAAGTCTAGGACATCGGACGAGCAGTACTTC. As protein: CASSRKSRTSDEQYF.

Here the CDR3 reads CASRSGRQTYTEAFF. For the CDR3, the DNA is TGTGCCAGCAGGAGTGGACGACAGACCTACACTGAAGCTTTCTTT. V usage is TRBV7-9 and J usage is TRBJ1-1; D possibly corresponds to TRBD1 (5 bases). CDR3 length equals 15 residues. V was clipped by 6 bases and J by 3 bases, with 17 bases between them. Germline CDR1 reads SEHNR; CDR2 reads FQNEAQ (reference sequence). The full variable domain, with the rest looked up from reference TRBV7-9 and TRBJ1-1, is DTGVSQNPRHKITKRGQNVTFRCDPISEHNRLYWYRQTLGQGPEFLTYFQNEAQLEKSRLLSDRFSAERPKGSFSTLEIQRTEQGDSAMYLCASRSGRQTYTEAFFGQGTRLTVV.

The chain links TRBV4-1 to TRBJ1-2, with a weak D call TRBD1 (6 bases). The V gene's germline CDR1 is MGHRA and CDR2 YSYEKL. V was pared by 5 bases and J by 0 bases, with 16 bases between. The CDR3 spans 16 residues. CDR3 sequence reads: CASSSSGQIANYGYTF. CDR3 bases: TGCGCCAGCAGCTCCAGCGGACAGATAGCTAACTATGGCTACACCTTC.

This clone has more than one count but fewer than ten. The junction shows a germline mismatch at one end, possibly a read error. The chain has TRBV7-7 and TRBJ2-7; 8 bases match TRBD1. The CDR3 runs 15 residues. The germline CDR1 and CDR2 sequences are SSHAT and FNYEAQ (reference sequence). The CDR3 DNA reads as TGTGCTAGCAGCTTAGGGACAGGCGCGACCTACGAGCAGTACTTC. Protein: CASSLGTGATYEQYF.

The chain joins TRBV5-1 to TRBJ2-1, with TRBD1 identical over 8 bases. Germline loops: CDR1 SGHRS, CDR2 YFSETQ. J lost 6 bases, V lost 4 bases, and 12 bases had no gene match. The CDR3 runs to 16 residues. CDR3 protein: CASSGKPDRGSNEQFF. The CDR3 nucleotides are TGCGCCAGCAGCGGCAAGCCCGACAGGGGCAGCAATGAGCAGTTCTTC.

In its sample, this clone was seen once. This rearrangement joins TRBV5-6 to TRBJ2-1; D ambiguous. The CDR3 contains 11 residues. Deletions cut 3 bases from V and 2 bases from J, with 0 bases between. Germline CDR1 SGHDT, CDR2 YYEEEE. The CDR3 spells CASSSYNEQFF. CDR3 nucleotide sequence: TGTGCCAGCAGCTCCTACAATGAGCAGTTCTTC.

This clone appeared a single time. J is TRBJ1-2 and V is TRBV6-5; 7 positions agree with TRBD1. The trim removed 2 bases at V and 6 bases at J, leaving 9 bases unmatched. This CDR3 comprises 15 residues. Germline assignment: CDR1 MNHEY and CDR2 SVGAGI. The CDR3 loop is CASSYHRGRGHGYTF. CDR3 bases: TGTGCCAGCAGTTACCACAGGGGAAGGGGCCATGGCTACACCTTC.

This chain links TRBV7-2 with TRBJ2-2, with 14 bases fitting TRBD2. This CDR3 has 17 residues. V lost 5 bases and J lost 8; bases outside the gene matches: 10. Germline CDR1 reads SGHTA; CDR2 reads FQGNSA. CDR3 protein: CASSPGLAGGGAGELFF. CDR3 DNA sequence: TGTGCCAGCAGCCCCGGACTAGCGGGAGGAGGGGCAGGGGAGCTGTTTTTT.

The CDR3 DNA is TGTGCCAGCAGCGGGGACGGACGCACAGATACGCAGTATTTT. This gives the protein CASSGDGRTDTQYF. The gene calls are TRBV11-2 and TRBJ2-3, with D perhaps matching TRBD1 or TRBD2 (5 bases each). Germline assignment: CDR1 SGHAT and CDR2 FQNNGV. Trimming took 5 bases from V and 1 from J, leaving 10 bases between them. This CDR3 is built from 14 residues.

The gene calls are TRBV6-6 and TRBJ2-1; TRBD2 aligns across 10 bases. Germline values: CDR1 MNHNY, CDR2 SVGAGI (reference sequence). Trimming took 2 bases from V and 8 from J; bases not matched to a gene: 9. The length of the CDR3 is 16 residues. CDR3 residues: CASSYSPSGSLDEQFF. CDR3 DNA: TGTGCCAGCAGTTACAGTCCTAGCGGGAGTTTGGATGAGCAGTTCTTC.

The chain joins TRBV12-5 to TRBJ2-3; possibly TRBD1 for D (6 bases). This CDR3 region has 15 residues. Trimming pared 4 bases from V and 6 bases from J, leaving 17 bases between. Germline-derived CDR1 and CDR2 are LGHNT and FRNRAP. The CDR3 bases are TGTGCTAGTGGTTCAGTTACTAGGGGGTGGGATACGCAGTATTTT. This encodes CASGSVTRGWDTQYF.

The sample holds a few counts of this clone. The chain employs TRBV9 and TRBJ1-5; possible D gene TRBD1, 6 bases. CDR1 is SGDLS and CDR2 is YYNGEE in the germline V gene. This CDR3 contains 15 residues. V lost 4 bases, J lost 5 bases, and 16 bases lay in between. In nucleotides, the CDR3 is TGTGCCAGCAGCTCCGATGGCAGGGGACATCAGCCCCAGCATTTT. Translating it yields CASSSDGRGHQPQHF.

This chain connects TRBV5-1 to TRBJ1-2, with D perhaps matching TRBD1 (5 bases). Trimming shortened V by 0 bases and J by 2 bases, and 5 bases separated the two germline ends. The CDR3 extends over 13 amino acids. Germline assignment: CDR1 SGHRS and CDR2 YFSETQ. The CDR3, as DNA: TGCGCCAGCAGCTTGGGACAGAACTATGGCTACACCTTC. Its translation is CASSLGQNYGYTF.

The chain recombines TRBV4-1 with TRBJ1-2; D gene uncertain. CDR3 length: 18 amino acids. Trimming took 1 base from V and 0 from J, leaving 18 bases between them. Germline lookup yields CDR1 MGHRA and CDR2 YSYEKL. Written as DNA, the CDR3 is TGCGCCAGCAGCCAAGCGCCAATGGCGGAAACCTCTAACTATGGCTACACCTTC. It yields the protein CASSQAPMAETSNYGYTF.

The chain uses TRBV6-6 and TRBJ2-2; maybe TRBD2 (5 bases). There are 14 residues in the CDR3. Germline V gene data show CDR1 as MNHNY and CDR2 as SVGAGI (reference sequence). Trimming left V 6 bases short and J 4 bases short, with 12 bases between. The CDR3 nucleotides are TGTGCCAGCAGCCATATTGCGGGCACCGGGGAGCTGTTTTTT. This translates into CASSHIAGTGELFF.

The count of this clone is one. This chain uses TRBV5-1 with TRBJ2-4, with a tentative D call TRBD1 (5 bases). V was pared by 4 bases and J by 6 bases, with 11 bases between. CDR1 is SGHRS and CDR2 is YFSETQ in the germline V gene. This CDR3 has 13 residues. In DNA, the CDR3 is TGCGCCAGCAGCGCGGACACCTCAAACATTCAGTACTTC. Translating gives CASSADTSNIQYF. Using reference TRBV5-1 and TRBJ2-4 for the parts outside the CDR3, the full variable domain is KAGVTQTPRYLIKTRGQQVTLSCSPISGHRSVSWYQQTPGQGLQFLFEYFSETQRNKGNFPGRFSGRQFSNSRSEMNVSTLELGDSALYLCASSADTSNIQYFGAGTRLSVL.

The genes are TRBV4-2 and TRBJ2-3; the D is unclear. CDR3 length: 16 amino acids. Trimming removed 0 bases from V and 1 base from J, with 11 bases in between. Germline V gene sequence: CDR1 LGHNA, CDR2 YNFKEQ. The CDR3 loop reads CASSQDHGGGTDTQYF. CDR3 DNA sequence: TGTGCCAGCAGCCAAGATCACGGCGGTGGCACAGATACGCAGTATTTT.